These 18 T cell receptor beta chains originate from one sample sequenced in a study of identical twins. TCRdb fed the 5' RACE reads into MiXCR, producing one record per CDR3 protein. The sample yields hundreds of thousands of distinct CDR3 sequences, under 9% seen once. These data were likewise used in another study, on yellow fever vaccine responses in identical twins.

The sample taken for sequencing was PBMCs. Receptors were obtained from a woman aged 18-35 years in good health.

CDR3 region: CASTMGSGELFF. CDR3 nucleotides: TGTGCCAGCACCATGGGGTCCGGGGAGCTGTTTTTT. This chain connects TRBV6-2 or TRBV6-3 to TRBJ2-2; D not resolved. From germline, CDR1 is MNHEY and CDR2 SVGEGT. Trimming pared 7 bases from V and 6 bases from J, leaving 9 bases between. CDR3 size: 12 residues.

The rearrangement uses TRBV6-4 and TRBJ2-1; 10 bases are shared with TRBD2. With 5 bases clipped from V and 6 bases from J, the junction kept 16 bases outside the gene matches. CDR3 length: 18 amino acids. Per germline, CDR1 MRHNA and CDR2 SNTAGT. The CDR3 region is CASSPTGSRLAGVNEQFF. The CDR3 bases are TGTGCCAGCAGTCCGACAGGGTCTCGTCTAGCGGGAGTCAATGAGCAGTTCTTC.

The chain is built from TRBV29-1 and TRBJ2-2; TRBD2 aligns across 9 bases. Germline assignment: CDR1 SQVTM and CDR2 ANQGSEA. V shed 7 bases and J 0 bases; nucleotides not matched to a gene: 6. The CDR3 is 15 amino acids. The CDR3 reads CSAGGGGANTGELFF. Written as DNA, the CDR3 is TGCAGCGCCGGGGGCGGGGGGGCGAACACCGGGGAGCTGTTTTTT.

This clonotype was found a few times. This chain uses TRBV28 with TRBJ1-2; no clear D gene. The germline V gene has CDR1 MDHEN and CDR2 SYDVKM. V was pared by 2 bases and J by 0 bases, with 7 bases between. The CDR3 contains 14 residues. The chain's CDR3 is CASSLPQSNYGYTF. As DNA, the CDR3 is TGTGCCAGCAGTTTACCACAGTCTAACTATGGCTACACCTTC.

This clonotype has only a few counts. The genes are TRBV5-1 and TRBJ2-3, with 7 bases aligning to TRBD2. The CDR3 has 16 residues. V shed 4 bases and J 3 bases; nucleotides not matched to a gene: 11. Germline V CDR1 and CDR2: SGHRS, YFSETQ. The CDR3 region is CASSARWGGSTDTQYF. The CDR3 coding sequence is TGCGCCAGCAGCGCCAGGTGGGGGGGGTCGACAGATACGCAGTATTTT.

This clonotype was counted a few times. The rearrangement joins TRBV30 to TRBJ2-3, with TRBD1 identical over 8 bases. V lost 2 bases to trimming and J lost 4 bases; unmatched junction nucleotides: 8. The CDR3 runs 15 residues. Germline CDR1 is GTSNPN and CDR2 is SVGIG (reference sequence). CDR3 in DNA: TGTGCCTGGAGTCTGGACAGGGTTGTAGCAGATACGCAGTATTTT. Translated, it gives CAWSLDRVVADTQYF.

The rearrangement uses TRBV10-3 and TRBJ1-2, with D uncertain. From germline, CDR1 is ENHRY and CDR2 SYGVKD. Between the trimmed V and J ends, which lost 6 bases and 1 base, there was a span of 12 bases. This CDR3 is built from 14 residues. The CDR3, as DNA: TGTGCCATCAGAGTTGTCGGCTTTAACTATGGCTACACCTTC. It encodes CAIRVVGFNYGYTF.

J is TRBJ1-1 and V is TRBV7-9; D is unclear. V lost 5 bases and J 6 bases, leaving 16 bases between the germline ends. Germline-derived CDR1 and CDR2 are SEHNR and FQNEAQ (reference sequence). The CDR3 extends over 14 amino acids. The CDR3 here is CASSITGGYPEAFF. CDR3 nucleotide sequence: TGTGCCAGCAGCATTACCGGTGGGTATCCTGAAGCTTTCTTT.

This clonotype turned up a few times. V and J are TRBV24-1 and TRBJ2-5; TRBD2 matches at 14 bases. Trimming removed 1 base from V and 4 bases from J; junction bases left unmatched: 7. The germline gives CDR1 KGHDR, CDR2 SFDVKD. CDR3 length: 18 residues. CDR3 amino acids: CATSDFSTSGRAGETQYF. The DNA for the CDR3 is TGTGCCACCAGTGATTTTTCGACTAGCGGGAGGGCCGGAGAGACCCAGTACTTC.

This clonotype was found many times. The CDR3 DNA follows: TGTGCCAGCAGCCAAGATCGCGGCTACACCTTC. Encoded protein: CASSQDRGYTF. This chain uses TRBV3-1 with TRBJ1-2; D unresolved. Germline CDR1 reads LGHDT; CDR2 reads YNNKEL (reference sequence). V shed 0 bases and J shed 8 bases, with 4 bases lying between them. The CDR3 is made up of 11 amino acids. Filled out from reference TRBV3-1 and TRBJ1-2, the complete variable domain reads DTAVSQTPKYLVTQMGNDKSIKCEQNLGHDTMYWYKQDSKKFLKIMFSYNNKELIINETVPNRFSPKSPDKAHLNLHINSLELGDSAVYFCASSQDRGYTFGSGTRLTVV.

This chain connects TRBV3-1 to TRBJ2-1; 8 bases are shared with TRBD2. Trimming at V came to 1 base and at J to 5 bases, leaving 4 bases not matched to a gene. Per the germline V gene, CDR1 is LGHDT and CDR2 is YNNKEL (reference sequence). The CDR3 consists of 15 residues. CDR3 residues: CASSQVIAGNNEQFF. As DNA, the CDR3 is TGTGCCAGCAGCCAAGTTATAGCGGGGAACAATGAGCAGTTCTTC.

The rearrangement uses TRBV7-2 and TRBJ2-3; the match to TRBD2 covers 7 bases. This CDR3 contains 15 residues. Germline values: CDR1 SGHTA, CDR2 FQGNSA. V was pared by 7 bases and J by 3 bases, with 10 bases of the junction left unmatched. The CDR3 nucleotides read TGTGCCAGCACCTCACGGCTAGCGGATACAGATACGCAGTATTTT. This translates into CASTSRLADTDTQYF.

This clonotype was counted only a few times. The chain carries TRBV7-9 and TRBJ1-4; 7 bases are shared with TRBD1. Germline CDR1 is SEHNR and CDR2 is FQNEAQ (reference sequence). Trimming at V came to 1 base and at J to 4 bases, leaving 3 bases not matched to a gene. This CDR3 has 15 amino acids. CDR3 in DNA: TGTGCCAGCAGCTTAGAAGGGGGCGGTAATGAAAAACTGTTTTTT. It translates to CASSLEGGGNEKLFF.

A few counts support this clonotype. The rearrangement joins TRBV7-2 to TRBJ2-1, with D possibly matching TRBD2 (6 bases). Trimming cost V 3 bases and J 5 bases, with 14 bases left between them. The germline gives CDR1 SGHTA, CDR2 FQGNSA. This CDR3 spans 15 amino acids. The CDR3, as DNA: TGTGCCAGCAGCTTGGGACTGCCTAAGAACAATGAGCAGTTCTTC. Amino acid sequence: CASSLGLPKNNEQFF.

V and J are TRBV12-3 or TRBV12-4 and TRBJ2-5, with D possibly being TRBD2 (6 bases). Trimming left V 3 bases short and J 4 bases short, with 18 bases between. This CDR3 is built from 16 residues. The CDR3 coding sequence is TGTGCCAGCAGTTTTGGATTTTTGCGGGACGGAGAGACCCAGTACTTC. Translation: CASSFGFLRDGETQYF.

Note on this clonotype: One end of the junction does not line up with germline, which may come from a read error. The chain employs TRBV27 and TRBJ1-1; 7 nucleotides line up with TRBD1. Germline V gene sequence: CDR1 MNHEY, CDR2 SMNVEV (reference sequence). The CDR3 runs 15 residues. CDR3 sequence: CASSLTGVGTTEAFF. The CDR3 nucleotides are TGCGCCAGCAGTTTAACAGGGGTCGGTACGACTGAAGCTTTCTTT.

This clonotype was observed at least ten times. This chain connects TRBV7-2 to TRBJ2-3; D not resolved. The CDR3 length is 11 residues. The V end was cut by 4 bases, the J end by 5 bases, with 4 bases between. Germline values: CDR1 SGHTA, CDR2 FQGNSA. CDR3 nucleotides: TGTGCCAGCAGCTCATTAGATACGCAGTATTTT. Translated: CASSSLDTQYF.

This clonotype has more than one count but fewer than ten. The chain carries TRBV2 and TRBJ1-5; D remains ambiguous. The CDR3 runs to 12 residues. CDR1 and CDR2 from the germline V gene are SNHLY and FYNNEI. Trimming left V 3 bases short and J 7 bases short, with 7 bases between. The chain's CDR3 is CASSDRGQPQHF. The CDR3 region has the DNA TGTGCCAGCAGTGATAGAGGACAGCCCCAGCATTTT.